This T cell receptor (beta chain) originates from a study of blood T cell repertoires in COVID-19. Study at large: Sites in the United States, Italy and Spain provided acute and convalescent COVID-19 samples. Nucleic acid was either cDNA or gDNA, and it came from T cells, B-cell-depleted T cells, or PBMCs.

In the original workflow: Nucleated cell number was recorded as an estimate derived from reference gene primer amplification. Using immunoSEQ multiplex PCR, the repertoire was profiled, and TCRdb retains in-frame clones only, with some absent. V and J calls and clone size are copied from that table; D and trimming were computed from the DNA. Of 110,000 or so clones detected, 88% appear once; the ten largest clones hold 2.4%. With V trimmed by 4 bases and J by 7 bases, 6 bases remained unmatched. CDR3 length: 14 amino acids. Germline V lookup: CDR1 LGHDT, CDR2 YNNKEL (reference sequence). The sequence was obtained from a human donor in a cohort sampled during active COVID-19. The chain carries TRBV3-1 (or the pseudogene TRBV3-2) and TRBJ2-1; 8 bases align to TRBD1. Sequencing used peripheral blood. CDR3 coding DNA: TGTGCCAGCAGCCCCCGTTACAGGGGGAATGAGCAGTTCTTC. Translated: CASSPRYRGNEQFF.